These 21 T cell receptor beta chains came from one sample sequenced in a study of blood T cell repertoires in COVID-19. Data came from immunoSEQ multiplex PCR; TCRdb stores just in-frame clones and leaves some out. The table has about 150,000 clones, 76% seen once. The material sequenced was peripheral blood. These receptors were taken from an elderly woman with acute or convalescent COVID-19.

V and J are TRBV10-1 and TRBJ2-2; weak D call: TRBD2 (6 bases). The CDR3 contains 17 residues. V was clipped by 3 bases and J by 2 bases, with 16 bases between them. The germline V gene has CDR1 WNHNN and CDR2 SYGVQD (reference sequence). For the CDR3, the DNA is TGCGCCAGCAGTGATCGGGGGACCGCCATAAACACCGGGGAGCTGTTTTTT. It encodes CASSDRGTAINTGELFF.

This chain uses TRBV5-1 with TRBJ1-2; 7 nucleotides agree with TRBD1. The CDR3 is made up of 14 amino acids. The V segment lost 4 bases and the J segment 13 bases; nucleotides outside the gene matches: 16. Germline V gene lookup returns CDR1 SGHRS and CDR2 YFSETQ. The CDR3 DNA is TGCGCCAGCAGCCCGGGACAGTCTTCAGAGAGCTCCACCTTC. Translated, it gives CASSPGQSSESSTF.

The chain links TRBV5-4 to TRBJ2-2; 10 bases match TRBD2. The CDR3 is 16 amino acids. Germline V gene lookup returns CDR1 SGHNT and CDR2 YYREEE (reference sequence). Unmatched junction bases numbered 5, after V lost 1 base and J lost 5 bases. The CDR3 sequence: CASSLRTSGGTGELFF. In nucleotides, the CDR3 is TGTGCCAGCAGCTTGAGGACTAGCGGAGGAACCGGGGAGCTGTTTTTT.

J is TRBJ2-7 and V is TRBV5-1; D is unresolved. CDR3 length equals 13 residues. CDR1 is SGHRS and CDR2 is YFSETQ in the germline V gene. V shed 1 base and J shed 4 bases, with 9 bases lying between them. This CDR3 reads CASSLQEAYEQYF. DNA for the CDR3: TGCGCCAGCAGCTTGCAAGAAGCATACGAGCAGTACTTC.

This chain links TRBV19 with TRBJ2-1, with 9 bases fitting TRBD1. Germline V gene sequence: CDR1 LNHDA, CDR2 SQIVND (reference sequence). The CDR3 runs to 15 residues. V shed 0 bases and J 8 bases; nucleotides not matched to a gene: 5. CDR3 DNA: TGTGCCAGTAGTATAGAGGGGACAGGGATACATGAGCAGTTCTTC. Translated, it gives CASSIEGTGIHEQFF. Complete variable domain (other parts from reference TRBV19 and TRBJ2-1): DGGITQSPKYLFRKEGQNVTLSCEQNLNHDAMYWYRQDPGQGLRLIYYSQIVNDFQKGDIAEGYSVSREKKESFPLTVTSAQKNPTAFYLCASSIEGTGIHEQFFGPGTRLTVL.

This clone was detected a few times. V usage is TRBV6-1 and J usage is TRBJ1-5, with TRBD1 identical over 8 bases. J lost 5 bases, V lost 3 bases, and 9 bases had no gene match. This CDR3 region has 16 residues. CDR1 and CDR2 from the germline V gene are MNHNS and SASEGT. CDR3 sequence reads: CASSDFGTGVDQPQHF. As DNA, the CDR3 is TGTGCCAGCAGTGACTTCGGGACAGGTGTTGATCAGCCCCAGCATTTT.

The V and J genes are TRBV20-1 and TRBJ1-1; D unresolved. The germline V and J ends were trimmed by 6 bases and 0 bases, with 14 bases remaining between them. CDR1 is DFQATT and CDR2 is SNEGSKA in the germline V gene (reference sequence). The CDR3 spans 14 residues. The DNA of the CDR3 is TGCAGTGCGAGTCGGGAAACAATGAACACTGAAGCTTTCTTT. Its protein product is CSASRETMNTEAFF.

Turning to this clone: A junction end diverges from the germline sequence, so it may reflect a read error. CDR3 nucleotide sequence: TGTGCCAGCACCACCTGGATGGAGCGCCAAGAGGCCCAGTACTTC. This gives the protein CASTTWMERQEAQYF. This rearrangement joins TRBV6-5 to TRBJ2-5; D is ambiguous. The CDR3 covers 15 residues. In germline, CDR1 is MNHEY, CDR2 SVGAGI.

The chain links TRBV7-2 to TRBJ1-1; TRBD1 matches 7 bases. J lost 1 base, V lost 3 bases, and 2 bases had no gene match. Germline CDR1 reads SGHTA; CDR2 reads FQGNSA. The CDR3 totals 14 residues. This CDR3 is CASSLGQWNTEAFF. Here the CDR3 DNA reads TGTGCCAGCAGCTTGGGACAGTGGAACACTGAAGCTTTCTTT.

About this clone itself: At the DNA level, this CDR3 is encoded by other sequences in the same sample as well. The chain links TRBV19 to TRBJ2-7; D perhaps matches TRBD1 (6 bases). The CDR3 has 17 amino acids. V shed 5 bases and J shed 0 bases, with 20 bases lying between them. The V gene's germline CDR1 is LNHDA and CDR2 SQIVND (reference sequence). The CDR3 reads CASSLSSGGSSSYEQYF. For the CDR3, the DNA is TGTGCCAGTAGTCTCTCCTCTGGGGGCTCCTCCTCCTACGAGCAGTACTTC.

V and J are TRBV30 and TRBJ2-7, with TRBD2 matching 8 bases. The CDR3 length is 11 residues. Losses at the gene ends were 3 bases for V and 6 bases for J; bases not matched to a gene: 1. Germline values: CDR1 GTSNPN, CDR2 SVGIG (reference sequence). CDR3 in amino acids: CAWSGRGEQYF. The CDR3 nucleotides read TGTGCCTGGAGCGGGAGGGGCGAGCAGTACTTC.

The chain employs TRBV5-1 and TRBJ1-6; TRBD1 matches at 8 bases. The CDR3 contains 15 residues. J lost 10 bases, V lost 4 bases, and 10 bases had no gene match. CDR1 is SGHRS, CDR2 YFSETQ, per germline. The CDR3 is CASSTGQDGWSPLHF. Here the CDR3 DNA reads TGCGCCAGCAGCACGGGACAGGATGGTTGGTCACCCCTCCACTTT.

This clone came up a few times. The chain uses TRBV6-2 or TRBV6-3 and TRBJ2-3; 7 nucleotides align to TRBD2. The V segment lost 4 bases and the J segment 2 bases; nucleotides outside the gene matches: 3. From germline, CDR1 is MNHEY and CDR2 SVGEGT. The CDR3 is made up of 14 amino acids. The DNA of the CDR3 is TGTGCCAGCAGTTGGGGGGGGAACACAGATACGCAGTATTTT. Residues: CASSWGGNTDTQYF.

This chain joins TRBV7-2 and TRBJ2-1, with TRBD2 matching over 9 bases. The trim removed 0 bases at V and 3 bases at J, leaving 0 bases unmatched. Germline V lookup: CDR1 SGHTA, CDR2 FQGNSA. The CDR3 sequence is 15 residues long. CDR3 in DNA: TGTGCCAGCAGCTTAGCAGCGGGGGGCTACAATGAGCAGTTCTTC. The encoded protein is CASSLAAGGYNEQFF.

This clone has more than one count but fewer than ten. The genes are TRBV27 and TRBJ1-2, with D tentatively TRBD1 (5 bases). Looked up from germline, CDR1 is MNHEY and CDR2 is SMNVEV (reference sequence). Trimming shortened V by 0 bases and J by 3 bases, and 8 bases separated the two germline ends. This CDR3 is built from 14 residues. Here the CDR3 reads CASSLSGRDYGYTF. The CDR3 DNA follows: TGTGCCAGCAGTTTATCTGGCAGGGACTATGGCTACACCTTC.

The V gene is TRBV5-6, the J gene TRBJ1-1, with D possibly TRBD1 on 6 matching bases. Trimming took 0 bases from V and 10 from J, leaving 13 bases between them. The CDR3 extends over 13 amino acids. Germline lookup yields CDR1 SGHDT and CDR2 YYEEEE. The CDR3 loop is CASSLGRGGVAFF. CDR3 DNA: TGTGCCAGCAGCTTGGGCAGGGGAGGGGTAGCTTTCTTT.

The V gene is TRBV5-1, the J gene TRBJ2-1, with 14 bases lining up with TRBD2. The CDR3 length is 16 residues. Losses at the gene ends were 4 bases for V and 7 bases for J; bases not matched to a gene: 7. Germline V gene lookup returns CDR1 SGHRS and CDR2 YFSETQ. The CDR3 sequence: CASSPPTSGRANEQFF. As DNA, the CDR3 is TGCGCCAGCAGCCCCCCGACTAGCGGGAGGGCGAATGAGCAGTTCTTC.

CDR3 in DNA: TGTGCCAGCAGCCCACTCCAGGGGGGCGATCAGCCCCAGCATTTT. Residues: CASSPLQGGDQPQHF. The V gene is TRBV5-8, the J gene TRBJ1-5; 7 bases line up with TRBD1. Germline loops: CDR1 SGHTS, CDR2 YDEGEE. The V gene end was trimmed by 4 bases and the J gene end by 5 bases; junction bases not matched to a gene: 9. The CDR3 loop spans 15 amino acids.

J is TRBJ1-1 and V is TRBV4-3, with 7 positions matching TRBD1. The V gene's germline CDR1 is LGHNA and CDR2 YSLEER. CDR3 length: 12 residues. V was pared by 3 bases and J by 12 bases, with 7 bases of the junction left unmatched. CDR3 nucleotide sequence: TGCGCCAGCAGCCAGGAAAACAGGGGAACTTTCTTT. Encoded protein: CASSQENRGTFF.

This chain connects TRBV6-6 to TRBJ2-7; 8 bases align to TRBD1. The CDR3 extends over 14 amino acids. CDR1 is MNHNY and CDR2 is SVGAGI in the germline V gene (reference sequence). V lost 0 bases, J lost 5 bases, and 3 bases stayed unmatched. CDR3 protein: CASSYSDRGNEQYF. The CDR3 DNA is TGTGCCAGCAGTTACTCAGACAGGGGTAACGAGCAGTACTTC.

This chain joins TRBV6-5 and TRBJ1-4; possible D gene TRBD1, 5 bases. V was pared by 5 bases and J by 0 bases, with 7 bases between. This CDR3 region has 14 residues. CDR1 is MNHEY and CDR2 is SVGAGI in the germline V gene. CDR3 in DNA: TGTGCCAGCAGTCCGACAGCAACTAATGAAAAACTGTTTTTT. Translation gives CASSPTATNEKLFF.